The clone carrying this T cell receptor (beta chain) occurred a few times. What it binds is not known. With 6 bases clipped from V and 4 bases from J, the junction kept 9 bases outside the gene matches. This CDR3 has 15 amino acids. Germline assignment: CDR1 SGHTA and CDR2 FQGNSA. This record belongs to a study of T cell responses to AZD1222 COVID-19 vaccine. Findings of the study overall: There were repertoire samples only from the period after the peak T cell response.

Produced via immunoSEQ multiplex PCR; TCRdb's table is partial and in-frame only. The table has approximately 160,000 clones, roughly 89% seen once. V gene TRBV7-2 combines with J gene TRBJ2-1; 7 bases agree with TRBD2. The sequence came from an adult in good health. The material sequenced was peripheral blood, taken on day 0 of AZD1222 vaccination. The CDR3 loop reads CASSPLAAPYNEQFF. In DNA, the CDR3 is TGTGCCAGCAGTCCCCTAGCGGCTCCTTACAATGAGCAGTTCTTC.